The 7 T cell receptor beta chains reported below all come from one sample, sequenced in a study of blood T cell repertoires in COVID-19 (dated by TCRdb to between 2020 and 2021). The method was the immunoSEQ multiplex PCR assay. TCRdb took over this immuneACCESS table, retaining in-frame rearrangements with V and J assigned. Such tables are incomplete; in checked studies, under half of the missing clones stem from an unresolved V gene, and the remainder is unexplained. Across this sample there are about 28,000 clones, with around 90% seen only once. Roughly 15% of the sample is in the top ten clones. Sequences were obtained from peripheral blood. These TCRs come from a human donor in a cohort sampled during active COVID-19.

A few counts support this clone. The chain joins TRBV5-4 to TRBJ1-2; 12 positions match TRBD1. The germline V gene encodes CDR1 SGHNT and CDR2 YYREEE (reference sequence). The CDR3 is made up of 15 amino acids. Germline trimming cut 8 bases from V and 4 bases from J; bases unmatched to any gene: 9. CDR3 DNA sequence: TGTGCCAGTACGGGACAGGGGGCACAGGGCTATGGCTACACCTTC. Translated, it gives CASTGQGAQGYGYTF.

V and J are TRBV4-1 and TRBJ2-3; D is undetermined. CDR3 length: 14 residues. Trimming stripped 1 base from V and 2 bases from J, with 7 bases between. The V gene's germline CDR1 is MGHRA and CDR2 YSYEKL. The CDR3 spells CASSQAQYTDTQYF. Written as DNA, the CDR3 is TGCGCCAGCAGCCAAGCCCAGTACACAGATACGCAGTATTTT.

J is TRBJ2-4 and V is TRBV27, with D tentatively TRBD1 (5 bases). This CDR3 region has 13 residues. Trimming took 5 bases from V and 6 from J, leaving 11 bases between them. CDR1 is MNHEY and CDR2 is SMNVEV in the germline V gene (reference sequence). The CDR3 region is CASSLPDRNIQYF. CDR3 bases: TGTGCCAGCAGTCTCCCCGACAGAAACATTCAGTACTTC.

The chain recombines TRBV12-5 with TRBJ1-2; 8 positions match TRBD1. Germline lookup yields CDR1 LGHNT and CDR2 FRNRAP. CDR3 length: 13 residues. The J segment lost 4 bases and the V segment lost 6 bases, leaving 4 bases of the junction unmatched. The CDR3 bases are TGTGCTAGTGGGGCCACAGGGGGCTATGGCTACACCTTC. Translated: CASGATGGYGYTF.

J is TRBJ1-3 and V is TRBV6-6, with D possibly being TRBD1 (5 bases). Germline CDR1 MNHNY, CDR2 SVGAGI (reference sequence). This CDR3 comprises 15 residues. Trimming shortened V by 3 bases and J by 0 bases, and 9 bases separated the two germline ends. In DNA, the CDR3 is TGTGCCAGCAGTTATCGGGGGAGCTCTGGAAACACCATATATTTT. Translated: CASSYRGSSGNTIYF.

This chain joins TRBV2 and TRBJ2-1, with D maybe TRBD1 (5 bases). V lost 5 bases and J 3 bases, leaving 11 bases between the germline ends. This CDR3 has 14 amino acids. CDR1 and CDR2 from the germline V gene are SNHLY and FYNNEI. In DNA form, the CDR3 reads TGTGCCAGCAGTCTGGGGCTTGACTACAATGAGCAGTTCTTC. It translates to CASSLGLDYNEQFF.

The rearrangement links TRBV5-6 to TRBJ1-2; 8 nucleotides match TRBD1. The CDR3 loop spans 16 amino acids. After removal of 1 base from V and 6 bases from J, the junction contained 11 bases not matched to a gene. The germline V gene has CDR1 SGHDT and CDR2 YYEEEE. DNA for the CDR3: TGTGCCAGCAGCTTGCACTTTGGACAGGGTAGGAATGGCTACACCTTC. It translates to CASSLHFGQGRNGYTF.